Each of the 6 T cell receptor beta chains below was sequenced from the same sample in a study of shared clonotypes between healthy human individuals. Naive CD8 cells, CD45RO-negative and positively selected for CCR7, excluded terminally differentiated effector memory CD45RA+ cells. Sequencing was performed with immunoSEQ multiplex PCR; in TCRdb, only in-frame clones are kept and a portion is missing. The table records 2 million or so clones, about 95% of them present only once. Input material: naive CD8+ T cells sorted from blood. Receptors were obtained from a man younger than 35 in good health.

For the CDR3, the DNA is TGTGCCAGCAGCGGAAACGACCAGGGGGACCAGCGGGAATGGGATACGCAGTATTTT. Its protein is CASSGNDQGDQREWDTQYF. This sequence joins TRBV2 and TRBJ2-3, with D perhaps TRBD1 or TRBD2 (7 bases each). This CDR3 contains 19 residues. The germline V gene encodes CDR1 SNHLY and CDR2 FYNNEI. V lost 6 bases, J lost 6 bases, and 31 bases lay in between.

Concerning this clone itself: The same CDR3 arises from other DNA sequences in this sample as well. The chain uses TRBV4-3 and TRBJ2-1; 10 bases match TRBD2. Germline CDR1 and CDR2: LGHNA and YSLEER. V dropped 0 bases and J dropped 6; count of bases not matched to a gene: 5. The CDR3 extends over 16 amino acids. The CDR3 DNA reads TGCGCCAGCAGCCAAGATTTGCTAGCGGGAGTCAATGAGCAGTTCTTC. Translated, it gives CASSQDLLAGVNEQFF.

The chain links TRBV14 to TRBJ2-1, with D tentatively TRBD2 (6 bases). V was cut by 4 bases and J by 5 bases, with 12 bases left in between. Germline CDR1 is SGHDN and CDR2 is FVKESK. The CDR3 totals 14 residues. In nucleotides, the CDR3 is TGTGCCAGCAGCCCCCGGAGGGAGGACAATGAGCAGTTCTTC. Amino acid sequence: CASSPRREDNEQFF.

The chain has TRBV6-6 and TRBJ2-7; no clear D gene. The CDR3 consists of 13 residues. The V gene lost 3 bases and the J gene lost 5 bases, with 11 bases spanning the gap. Per germline, CDR1 MNHNY and CDR2 SVGAGI (reference sequence). CDR3 amino acids: CASSYSVSDEQYF. The CDR3 DNA reads TGTGCCAGCAGTTATTCCGTATCGGACGAGCAGTACTTC.

The V and J genes are TRBV13 and TRBJ2-7; maybe TRBD1 (5 bases). Trimming pared 4 bases from V and 2 bases from J, leaving 24 bases between. The CDR3 is 18 residues long. CDR1 and CDR2 (germline): PRHDT, FYEKMQ (reference sequence). The CDR3 DNA follows: TGTGCCAGCAGCTCCGGACATACCGCCCTTTCTCCTGCCTACGAGCAGTACTTC. It encodes CASSSGHTALSPAYEQYF.

V gene TRBV7-9 combines with J gene TRBJ1-2; TRBD1 might be the D (5 bases). CDR1 SEHNR and CDR2 FQNEAQ come from the germline V gene (reference sequence). V lost 4 bases and J lost 0, with 15 bases in between. The CDR3 length is 16 residues. The CDR3 spells CASSSLWGGTNYGYTF. Here the CDR3 DNA reads TGTGCCAGCAGCTCCCTTTGGGGGGGAACTAACTATGGCTACACCTTC.